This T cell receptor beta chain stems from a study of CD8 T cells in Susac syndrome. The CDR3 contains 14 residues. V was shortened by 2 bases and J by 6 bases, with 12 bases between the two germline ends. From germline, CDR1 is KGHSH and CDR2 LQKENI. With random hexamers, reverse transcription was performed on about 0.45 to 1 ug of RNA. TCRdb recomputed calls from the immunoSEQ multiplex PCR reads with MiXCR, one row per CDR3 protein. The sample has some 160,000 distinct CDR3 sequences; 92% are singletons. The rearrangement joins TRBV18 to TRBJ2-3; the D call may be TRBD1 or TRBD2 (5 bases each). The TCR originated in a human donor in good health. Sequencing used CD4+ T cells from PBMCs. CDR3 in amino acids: CASSPIGERDTQYF. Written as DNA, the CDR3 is TGTGCCAGCTCACCAATAGGGGAGCGGGATACGCAGTATTTT.